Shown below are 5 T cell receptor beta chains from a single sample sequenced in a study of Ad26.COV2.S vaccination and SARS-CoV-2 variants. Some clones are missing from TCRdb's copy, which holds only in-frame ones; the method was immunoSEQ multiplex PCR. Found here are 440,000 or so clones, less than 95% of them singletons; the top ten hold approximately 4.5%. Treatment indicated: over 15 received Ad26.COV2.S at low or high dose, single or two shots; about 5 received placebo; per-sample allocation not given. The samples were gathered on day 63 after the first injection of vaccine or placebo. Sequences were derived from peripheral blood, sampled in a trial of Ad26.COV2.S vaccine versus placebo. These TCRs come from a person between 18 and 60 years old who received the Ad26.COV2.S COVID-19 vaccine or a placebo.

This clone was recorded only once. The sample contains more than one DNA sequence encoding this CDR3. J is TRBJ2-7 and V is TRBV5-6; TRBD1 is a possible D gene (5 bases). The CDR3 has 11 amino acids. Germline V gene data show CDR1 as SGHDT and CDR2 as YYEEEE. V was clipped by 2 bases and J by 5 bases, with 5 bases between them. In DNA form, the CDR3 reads TGTGCCAGCAGCTTAGGGGACGAGCAGTACTTC. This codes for CASSLGDEQYF.

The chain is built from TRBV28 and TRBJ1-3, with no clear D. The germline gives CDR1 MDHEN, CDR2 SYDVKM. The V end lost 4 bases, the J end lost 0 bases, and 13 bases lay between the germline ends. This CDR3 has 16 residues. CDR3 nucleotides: TGTGCCAGCAGTTCGTCACTTTTGAACTCTGGAAACACCATATATTTT. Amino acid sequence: CASSSSLLNSGNTIYF.

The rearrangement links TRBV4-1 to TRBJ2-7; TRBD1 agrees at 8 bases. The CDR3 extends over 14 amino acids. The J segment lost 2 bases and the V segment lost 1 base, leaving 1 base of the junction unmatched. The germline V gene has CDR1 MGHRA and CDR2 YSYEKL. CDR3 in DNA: TGCGCCAGCAGCCAAGCACAGGGGGCCTACGAGCAGTACTTC. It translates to CASSQAQGAYEQYF.

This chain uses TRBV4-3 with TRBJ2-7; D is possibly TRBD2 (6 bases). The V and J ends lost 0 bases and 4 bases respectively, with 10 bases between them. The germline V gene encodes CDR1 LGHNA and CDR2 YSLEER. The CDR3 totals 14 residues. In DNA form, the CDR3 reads TGCGCCAGCAGCCAAGATTCTAGCGAGTACGAGCAGTACTTC. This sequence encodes CASSQDSSEYEQYF.

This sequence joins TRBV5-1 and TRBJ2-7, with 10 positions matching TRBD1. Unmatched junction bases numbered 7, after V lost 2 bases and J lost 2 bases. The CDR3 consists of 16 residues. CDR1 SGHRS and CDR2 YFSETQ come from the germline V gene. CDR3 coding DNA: TGCGCCAGCAGCTTTGGTCGGACAGGGGGAGCCTACGAGCAGTACTTC. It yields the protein CASSFGRTGGAYEQYF.